Listed here are 7 T cell receptor beta chains from one sample, sequenced in a study of T cells in women clearing cervical HPV infection. Clones were sequenced by immunoSEQ multiplex PCR, and TCRdb holds only the in-frame ones, with some missing. The sample includes more than 40,000 clones. Source material: blood buffy coat. These receptors were taken from a woman between 18 and 70 years old with a cervical HPV16 infection that either progressed to CIN3+ or cleared (not recorded which).

Concerning this clone: The read ends 3 residues early relative to the CDR3; the germline J gene fills the gap. V and J are TRBV5-1 and TRBJ2-6, with no clear D. Germline V gene data show CDR1 as SGHRS and CDR2 as YFSETQ. V was shortened by 7 bases and J by 6 bases, with 11 bases between the two germline ends. The CDR3 spans 13 residues. The DNA read from the CDR3 is TGCGCCAGCTCCTCTTTAGAGGCCAACGTC. Protein sequence: CASSSLEANV. The entire CDR3 protein is CASSSLEANVLTF.

As concerns this clone: The missing CDR3 end, 3 residues past where the read stops, is filled in from the germline J gene. J is TRBJ2-2 and V is TRBV29-1; possibly TRBD1 for D (5 bases). The CDR3 contains 14 residues. Trimming cost V 2 bases and J 4 bases, with 11 bases left between them. Per the germline V gene, CDR1 is SQVTM and CDR2 is ANQGSEA. CDR3 DNA, as far as it was read: TGCAGCGTTGAACGGCAGGGATTCACCGGGGAG. This sequence encodes CSVERQGFTGE. The whole CDR3 region reads CSVERQGFTGELFF.

As to this clone: Read data end 3 residues before the CDR3 end; the end is taken from the germline J gene. V usage is TRBV19 and J usage is TRBJ2-3, with 12 positions matching TRBD2. CDR1 and CDR2 (germline): LNHDA, SQIVND (reference sequence). The length of the CDR3 is 17 residues. The ends lost 3 bases at V and 4 bases at J; junction bases unmatched: 8. The CDR3 protein is CASSILTSSGGADTQYF. Partial CDR3 DNA: TGTGCCAGTAGTATCCTAACATCTAGCGGGGGGGCAGATACG.

Note on this clone: The read halts 3 residues ahead of the CDR3 end, with the missing end drawn from the germline J gene. V usage is TRBV2 and J usage is TRBJ1-3, with 7 nucleotides matching TRBD1. From germline, CDR1 is SNHLY and CDR2 FYNNEI. This CDR3 contains 13 residues. V was clipped by 6 bases and J by 4 bases; unmatched bases: 3. The CDR3 bases that were read are TGTGCCAGCAGCCCGGGACAGGGAAACACC. Residues: CASSPGQGNT. The whole CDR3 region reads CASSPGQGNTIYF.

This chain's CDR3 is CASSAGQGLGEQYF. The DNA read from the CDR3 is TGTGCCAGTAGTGCGGGACAGGGTCTGGGCGAG. The rearrangement links TRBV19 to TRBJ2-7, with 9 bases that match TRBD1. From the germline J gene comes the end of the CDR3, since the read stops 3 residues before it. This CDR3 is 14 amino acids long. The germline CDR1 and CDR2 sequences are LNHDA and SQIVND (reference sequence). J was trimmed by 6 bases and V by 5 bases; bases with no gene match: 8.

As for this clone: The sequenced fragment ends 3 residues before the CDR3 boundary, so the rest is inferred from the germline J gene. The chain is built from TRBV20-1 and TRBJ1-2, with TRBD1 identical over 8 bases. In germline, CDR1 is DFQATT, CDR2 SNEGSKA (reference sequence). Trimming cost V 7 bases and J 0 bases; bases outside gene matches: 4. This CDR3 comprises 13 residues. The part of the CDR3 DNA that was read is TGCAGTGGCGGACAGGGCGCTAACTATGGC. Amino acid sequence: CSGGQGANYG. The whole CDR3 sequence is CSGGQGANYGYTF.

In the case of this clone: The read falls 3 residues short of the CDR3 end, and the missing part is taken from the germline J gene. The chain has TRBV7-3 and TRBJ1-1; tentatively, D is TRBD1 (6 bases). This CDR3 is 13 amino acids long. Germline CDR1 is SGHTA and CDR2 is FQGTGA. CDR3 DNA (partial): TGTGCCAGCAGCTTAACCCCCGCCAGGGGA. Translation gives CASSLTPARG. Given in full, the CDR3 is CASSLTPARGAFF.